This entry lists 20 T cell receptor beta chains sequenced from one sample in a study of CD8+ T cells in alopecia areata (dated by TCRdb to the late 2010s). This specimen's time point label, per the study, means: baseline before oral tofacitinib. Libraries were constructed by the immunoSEQ multiplex PCR assay. To provide template for TCR sequencing, every sample had RNA extracted and reverse transcribed into cDNA. TCRdb re-hosts the immuneACCESS table, in-frame sequences only. Its copies lack some clones; in the studies checked, an unresolved V gene accounts for under half of them, and the cause for the rest is not known. This sample comprises over 150,000 clones, about 60% of them detected only once. Roughly 14% of the sample comes from the top ten. Source: CD4+ T cells sorted from blood, taken at week 0. The receptors come from a human donor with alopecia areata.

CDR3 residues: CASSSLRGSGANVLTF. The CDR3 region has the DNA TGTGCCAGCAGTTCCTTGAGAGGTTCTGGGGCCAACGTCCTGACTTTC. The chain couples TRBV2 to TRBJ2-6; D is ambiguous. This CDR3 contains 16 residues. In germline, CDR1 is SNHLY, CDR2 FYNNEI. V was trimmed by 5 bases and J by 1 base, leaving 12 bases between them. The entire variable domain, with the rest obtained from reference TRBV2 and TRBJ2-6, is as follows: EPEVTQTPSHQVTQMGQEVILRCVPISNHLYFYWYRQILGQKVEFLVSFYNNEISEKSEIFDDQFSVERPDGSNFTLKIRSTKLEDSAMYFCASSSLRGSGANVLTFGAGSRLTVL.

This clone was counted between two and nine times. The chain joins TRBV29-1 to TRBJ2-7; TRBD1 matches at 10 bases. Per the germline V gene, CDR1 is SQVTM and CDR2 is ANQGSEA. V trimming: 6 bases; J trimming: 9 bases; junction bases outside the gene matches: 14. The CDR3 is 14 amino acids. The CDR3 sequence is CSVVGGQGIPTQYF. In nucleotides, the CDR3 is TGCAGCGTGGTGGGGGGACAGGGGATTCCCACGCAGTACTTC.

This clone was counted a few times. This sequence joins TRBV23-1 and TRBJ2-7; D is possibly TRBD1 or TRBD2 (5 bases each). TRBV23-1 counts as an open reading frame of uncertain function. V dropped 6 bases and J dropped 3 bases, with 18 bases sitting between them. The length of the CDR3 is 15 residues. CDR3 protein: CASRGDPGRSYEQYF. CDR3 coding DNA: TGCGCCAGCAGAGGAGATCCGGGACGAAGCTACGAGCAGTACTTC.

The chain couples TRBV30 to TRBJ1-2; D is unclear. Trimming cost V 3 bases and J 8 bases, with 13 bases left between them. The length of the CDR3 is 12 residues. Germline lookup yields CDR1 GTSNPN and CDR2 SVGIG (reference sequence). The CDR3 sequence: CAWRQMGGGYTF. The CDR3, as DNA: TGTGCCTGGAGACAGATGGGTGGCGGCTACACCTTC.

The V call is TRBV14, the J call TRBJ1-6, with D hard to call. Trimming cost V 4 bases and J 10 bases, with 11 bases left between them. The CDR3 length is 13 residues. Germline V gives CDR1 SGHDN, CDR2 FVKESK. CDR3 DNA sequence: TGTGCCAGCAGCCCGTACCAGTACTCACCCCTCCACTTT. Translating gives CASSPYQYSPLHF. The full variable domain, with the rest looked up from reference TRBV14 and TRBJ1-6, is EAGVTQFPSHSVIEKGQTVTLRCDPISGHDNLYWYRRVMGKEIKFLLHFVKESKQDESGMPNNRFLAERTGGTYSTLKVQPAELEDSGVYFCASSPYQYSPLHFGNGTRLTVT.

The V and J genes are TRBV30 and TRBJ1-2, with a tentative D call TRBD1 (6 bases). CDR1 is GTSNPN, CDR2 SVGIG, per germline (reference sequence). The V and J ends lost 3 bases and 8 bases respectively, with 19 bases between them. This CDR3 is 14 amino acids long. This chain's CDR3 is CAWRKPGHSEGYTF. CDR3 nucleotides: TGTGCCTGGAGGAAGCCGGGACATTCGGAAGGCTACACCTTC.

The V gene is TRBV6-5, the J gene TRBJ1-5; no clear D. The CDR3 has 12 amino acids. Germline lookup yields CDR1 MNHEY and CDR2 SVGAGI. Trimming removed 2 bases at V and 5 bases at J, with 4 bases between. The CDR3 DNA sequence: TGTGCCAGCAGTTACCCGTATCAGCCCCAGCATTTT. Translation: CASSYPYQPQHF.

The chain combines TRBV19 with TRBJ1-1, with 8 bases lining up with TRBD1. Germline V CDR1 and CDR2: LNHDA, SQIVND (reference sequence). The CDR3 sequence is 15 residues long. After removal of 6 bases from V and 5 bases from J, the junction contained 11 bases not matched to a gene. In DNA, the CDR3 is TGTGCCAGTAGCCCTCCAGGACAGGGATGGACTGAAGCTTTCTTT. Its translation: CASSPPGQGWTEAFF. The full variable domain, rest sourced from reference TRBV19 and TRBJ1-1, is DGGITQSPKYLFRKEGQNVTLSCEQNLNHDAMYWYRQDPGQGLRLIYYSQIVNDFQKGDIAEGYSVSREKKESFPLTVTSAQKNPTAFYLCASSPPGQGWTEAFFGQGTRLTVV.

The chain links TRBV11-2 to TRBJ2-7; a weak D match, TRBD1 (6 bases). The CDR3 has 13 amino acids. Germline V gene data show CDR1 as SGHAT and CDR2 as FQNNGV. With 0 bases removed from V and 6 bases from J, the gap between germline ends came to 9 bases. The CDR3 region has the DNA TGTGCCAGCAGCTTAGAACAGGGTGCCGAGCAGTACTTC. This gives the protein CASSLEQGAEQYF.

The rearrangement links TRBV6-5 to TRBJ1-5; D might be TRBD1 (6 bases). Germline values: CDR1 MNHEY, CDR2 SVGAGI. V gave up 6 bases and J gave up 1 base, with 13 bases separating them. CDR3 size: 15 residues. CDR3 residues: CASRGTGRSNQPQHF. CDR3 in DNA: TGTGCCAGCAGGGGAACAGGGCGGAGCAATCAGCCCCAGCATTTT.

This chain connects TRBV30 to TRBJ1-1; D unresolved. The CDR3 sequence is 12 residues long. Deletions cut 3 bases from V and 6 bases from J, with 11 bases between. CDR1 and CDR2 from the germline V gene are GTSNPN and SVGIG (reference sequence). This CDR3 is CAWRMEYPEAFF. The DNA of the CDR3 is TGTGCCTGGAGAATGGAGTATCCTGAAGCTTTCTTT.

This chain links TRBV5-1 with TRBJ2-6, with 9 bases fitting TRBD1. Germline values: CDR1 SGHRS, CDR2 YFSETQ. The V and J ends lost 2 bases and 4 bases, in that order; junction bases with no gene match: 4. The CDR3 extends over 16 amino acids. The CDR3: CASSLQGAVGANVLTF. The DNA of the CDR3 is TGCGCCAGCAGCTTACAGGGGGCGGTCGGGGCCAACGTCCTGACTTTC.

The chain has TRBV6-5 and TRBJ1-2; D unresolved. Per the germline V gene, CDR1 is MNHEY and CDR2 is SVGAGI. The V end was cut by 5 bases, the J end by 4 bases, with 11 bases between. This CDR3 spans 13 amino acids. This CDR3 is CASSTKVAYGYTF. The CDR3 DNA follows: TGTGCCAGCAGTACAAAGGTGGCCTATGGCTACACCTTC.

This clone was seen only a few times. The chain uses TRBV2 and TRBJ1-5; a weak D match, TRBD1 (6 bases). Per germline, CDR1 SNHLY and CDR2 FYNNEI. The CDR3 has 13 amino acids. V lost 7 bases and J lost 2, with 9 bases in between. The DNA of the CDR3 is TGTGCCAGCATAGGGGGGGGCAATCAGCCCCAGCATTTT. Protein product: CASIGGGNQPQHF.

This rearrangement joins TRBV19 to TRBJ2-3, with D hard to call. Germline assignment: CDR1 LNHDA and CDR2 SQIVND (reference sequence). Trimming removed 3 bases at V and 7 bases at J, with 5 bases between. This CDR3 is 11 amino acids long. In DNA form, the CDR3 reads TGTGCCAGTAGTATTGGGAATACGCAGTATTTT. Translating gives CASSIGNTQYF.

This clone has a handful of counts. One junction end disagrees with the germline gene, perhaps due to a read error. The genes are TRBV4-1 and TRBJ1-2, with a tentative D call TRBD1 (6 bases). The CDR3 totals 15 residues. CDR1 MGHRA and CDR2 YSYEKL come from the germline V gene. In DNA, the CDR3 is TGTGCCAGCAGCCAGCAAGGACGCAGAGGGGGTGGCTACACCTTC. Its translation: CASSQQGRRGGGYTF.

This chain links TRBV7-7 with TRBJ1-4, with D possibly being TRBD1 (6 bases). Germline values: CDR1 SSHAT, CDR2 FNYEAQ (reference sequence). The CDR3 sequence is 14 residues long. Trimming took 5 bases from V and 2 from J, leaving 9 bases between them. The CDR3 nucleotides are TGTGCCAGCAGCGACGGGGGCACTAATGAAAAACTGTTTTTT. This encodes CASSDGGTNEKLFF.

This chain links TRBV15 with TRBJ1-4, with D hard to call. The CDR3 extends over 15 amino acids. Trimming cost V 0 bases and J 4 bases, with 9 bases left between them. From germline, CDR1 is LNHNV and CDR2 YYDKDF (reference sequence). In DNA form, the CDR3 reads TGTGCCACCAGCAGAGAGCAGGCGGGTAATGAAAAACTGTTTTTT. Translated: CATSREQAGNEKLFF. Supplemented by reference TRBV15 and TRBJ1-4, the full variable domain reads DAMVIQNPRYQVTQFGKPVTLSCSQTLNHNVMYWYQQKSSQAPKLLFHYYDKDFNNEADTPDNFQSRRPNTSFCFLDIRSPGLGDTAMYLCATSREQAGNEKLFFGSGTQLSVL.

The V call is TRBV11-2, the J call TRBJ2-1, with 14 bases aligning to TRBD2. V lost 2 bases and J lost 11; bases outside the gene matches: 5. The germline V gene has CDR1 SGHAT and CDR2 FQNNGV. The CDR3 length is 15 residues. This CDR3 is CASSLTGTSGGKQFF. CDR3 sequence (DNA): TGTGCCAGCAGCTTAACCGGGACTAGCGGGGGCAAGCAGTTCTTC.

This chain joins TRBV10-3 and TRBJ1-6; 9 nucleotides match TRBD1. The germline CDR1 and CDR2 sequences are ENHRY and SYGVKD. This CDR3 contains 14 residues. V was clipped by 4 bases and J by 10 bases; unmatched bases: 5. The CDR3 sequence: CAISGDREHSPLHF. CDR3 coding DNA: TGTGCCATCAGTGGGGACAGGGAGCACTCACCCCTCCACTTT.